This entry lists 25 T cell receptor beta chains sequenced from one sample in a study of beta chain features in type 1 diabetes. Expressed TCRB transcripts were sequenced, since all the RNA that had been isolated was reverse transcribed. TCRdb's copy holds only in-frame clones and misses some; the assay was immunoSEQ multiplex PCR. The table has over 500,000 clones, about 16% seen once. The material sequenced was naive CD4+ T cells from blood. These receptors came from a man between 18 and 29 years old in good health.

J is TRBJ2-2 and V is TRBV5-6; D may be TRBD1 (6 bases). Per germline, CDR1 SGHDT and CDR2 YYEEEE. Trimming pared 0 bases from V and 3 bases from J, leaving 12 bases between. This CDR3 is built from 16 residues. CDR3 region: CASSLVWGRDTGELFF. DNA for the CDR3: TGTGCCAGCAGCTTGGTTTGGGGGCGCGACACCGGGGAGCTGTTTTTT.

The chain joins TRBV7-9 to TRBJ2-7, with 8 nucleotides matching TRBD1. The junction had 7 bases not matched to a gene; V was cut back by 1 base and J by 5 bases. This CDR3 region has 15 residues. Per germline, CDR1 SEHNR and CDR2 FQNEAQ (reference sequence). The CDR3 bases are TGTGCCAGCAGCTTAGGGGACAGGCTGCGGGACGAGCAGTACTTC. It specifies CASSLGDRLRDEQYF.

The rearrangement joins TRBV18 to TRBJ2-1, with D tentatively TRBD2 (6 bases). CDR1 is KGHSH, CDR2 LQKENI, per germline. Trimming stripped 7 bases from V and 6 bases from J, with 13 bases between. The length of the CDR3 is 13 residues. The CDR3 DNA reads TGTGCCAGCTTGACTAGACTTGGCAATGAGCAGTTCTTC. Its translation is CASLTRLGNEQFF.

On this clone: The sample has other DNA sequences that encode this CDR3 too. CDR3 amino acids: CASRDRINQPQHF. CDR3 bases: TGTGCCAGCCGGGACAGGATTAATCAGCCCCAGCATTTT. The chain uses TRBV28 and TRBJ1-5, with TRBD1 identical over 8 bases. The length of the CDR3 is 13 residues. Germline CDR1 and CDR2: MDHEN and SYDVKM. The V segment lost 8 bases and the J segment 4 bases; nucleotides outside the gene matches: 4.

This clone has only a few counts. V is TRBV21-1 and J is TRBJ1-1; the table's D call of TRBD1 was not tested on the DNA. TRBV21-1 has pseudogene status. The CDR3 is 16 amino acids. The CDR3 spells CASSTGTELQNTEAFF. CDR3 in DNA: TGTGCCAGCAGCACTGGGACAGAGCTGCAAAACACTGAAGCTTTCTTT.

The chain is built from TRBV6-1 and TRBJ2-3; D remains unclear. The CDR3 covers 14 residues. Germline CDR1 MNHNS, CDR2 SASEGT. The germline V and J ends were trimmed by 4 bases and 1 base, with 9 bases remaining between them. The CDR3 bases are TGTGCCAGCAGTGCTGCAGGACGCACAGATACGCAGTATTTT. It yields the protein CASSAAGRTDTQYF.

V and J are TRBV7-8 and TRBJ1-2; TRBD1 matches 7 bases. The V and J ends lost 2 bases and 7 bases, in that order; junction bases with no gene match: 10. Germline-derived CDR1 and CDR2 are SGHVS and FQNEAQ. This CDR3 comprises 15 residues. CDR3 coding DNA: TGTGCCAGCAGCTTAAGGGACAGCAGCCCATCTGGCTACACCTTC. Amino acids: CASSLRDSSPSGYTF.

This clone was picked up a small number of times. CDR3: CASSLVLGYLDYNEQFF. The CDR3 nucleotides read TGCGCCAGCAGCCTTGTCCTTGGGTACCTCGACTACAATGAGCAGTTCTTC. This chain uses TRBV5-1 with TRBJ2-1; unclear D gene. V was cut by 4 bases and J by 3 bases, with 20 bases left in between. The CDR3 extends over 17 amino acids. Germline values: CDR1 SGHRS, CDR2 YFSETQ.

The table lists this clone with a few counts. The chain couples TRBV5-1 to TRBJ2-7; 10 nucleotides match TRBD1. Germline V CDR1 and CDR2: SGHRS, YFSETQ. V lost 0 bases, J lost 7 bases, and 10 bases stayed unmatched. The length of the CDR3 is 16 residues. The CDR3 loop reads CASSLEGTGAPREQYF. The CDR3 nucleotides read TGCGCCAGCAGCTTGGAAGGGACAGGGGCCCCCAGGGAGCAGTACTTC.

This clone was observed a handful of times. The genes are TRBV4-2 and TRBJ1-4; D might be TRBD1 (6 bases). Trimming pared 4 bases from V and 8 bases from J, leaving 14 bases between. The CDR3 sequence is 14 residues long. In germline, CDR1 is LGHNA, CDR2 YNFKEQ. CDR3 DNA sequence: TGTGCCAGCAGCCTCAGAGGGGGAGGGGAAAAACTGTTTTTT. Protein product: CASSLRGGGEKLFF.

The V and J genes are TRBV28 and TRBJ2-7, with TRBD1 matching 7 bases. The CDR3 has 21 residues. Germline CDR1 reads MDHEN; CDR2 reads SYDVKM. V shed 3 bases, J shed 0 bases, and the junction held 23 bases outside the gene matches. The CDR3 DNA sequence: TGTGCCAGCAGTTTGGCCCCGTGGGACAGCCAAGCCCACCTAAGCTCCTACGAGCAGTACTTC. It translates to CASSLAPWDSQAHLSSYEQYF.

The CDR3 bases are TGTGCCAGTAGTTTCTCGGCCTACAATGAGCAGTTCTTC. The encoded protein is CASSFSAYNEQFF. V usage is TRBV19 and J usage is TRBJ2-1; D is unresolved. Per the germline V gene, CDR1 is LNHDA and CDR2 is SQIVND (reference sequence). This CDR3 is built from 13 residues. The V end was cut by 5 bases, the J end by 2 bases, with 7 bases between.

This clone was seen more than once but under ten times. The gene calls are TRBV25-1 and TRBJ2-3, with D possibly being TRBD1 (5 bases). V was clipped by 6 bases and J by 2 bases, with 15 bases between them. CDR3 size: 15 residues. CDR1 and CDR2 (germline): MGHDK, SYGVNS. The CDR3 is CASSSTASYTDTQYF. The CDR3 nucleotides read TGTGCCAGCAGCTCGACAGCCTCTTACACAGATACGCAGTATTTT.

This clone was seen more than once but under ten times. The V gene is TRBV7-9, the J gene TRBJ1-3, with TRBD1 identical over 9 bases. This CDR3 spans 15 amino acids. Losses at the gene ends were 6 bases for V and 4 bases for J; bases not matched to a gene: 7. Germline values: CDR1 SEHNR, CDR2 FQNEAQ (reference sequence). The CDR3 sequence is CASRGRTGAGNTIYF. As DNA, the CDR3 is TGTGCCAGCAGGGGCCGGACAGGGGCCGGAAACACCATATATTTT.

The chain carries TRBV11-2 and TRBJ2-7; 9 nucleotides align to TRBD1. V gave up 1 base and J gave up 4 bases; unmatched junction bases: 11. CDR1 is SGHAT, CDR2 FQNNGV, per germline. This CDR3 is 17 amino acids long. The CDR3 loop reads CASSLALSGQGLYEQYF. In DNA, the CDR3 is TGTGCCAGCAGCTTAGCTTTGTCGGGACAGGGATTATACGAGCAGTACTTC.

This clone was detected ten times or more. The chain carries TRBV10-3 and TRBJ2-6, with 7 bases matching TRBD1. CDR1 and CDR2 (germline): ENHRY, SYGVKD. Germline trimming cut 4 bases from V and 0 bases from J; bases unmatched to any gene: 0. CDR3 size: 15 residues. CDR3 region: CAISGQGSGANVLTF. DNA of the CDR3: TGTGCCATCAGTGGACAGGGCTCTGGGGCCAACGTCCTGACTTTC.

This clone was counted a few times. The chain couples TRBV7-2 to TRBJ2-7; no definite D call. Germline CDR1 is SGHTA and CDR2 is FQGNSA. The CDR3 length is 13 residues. Trimming cost V 7 bases and J 2 bases, with 12 bases left between them. The CDR3 loop reads CASTIQGPYEQYF. The CDR3 region has the DNA TGTGCCAGCACCATCCAAGGCCCCTACGAGCAGTACTTC.

This clone has more than one count but fewer than ten. The chain joins TRBV7-2 to TRBJ1-5, with TRBD1 matching 8 bases. The germline gives CDR1 SGHTA, CDR2 FQGNSA. The CDR3 spans 14 residues. The V and J ends lost 1 base and 6 bases, in that order; junction bases with no gene match: 2. The CDR3 DNA follows: TGTGCCAGCAGCTTAGGGACAGGGAGTCAGCCCCAGCATTTT. Amino acid sequence: CASSLGTGSQPQHF.

This clone was counted a few times. The rearrangement uses TRBV7-2 and TRBJ2-2; possibly TRBD2 for D (6 bases). The length of the CDR3 is 16 residues. The germline V and J ends were trimmed by 5 bases and 4 bases, with 17 bases remaining between them. The germline V gene encodes CDR1 SGHTA and CDR2 FQGNSA. The CDR3 protein is CASSPAAYGSTGELFF. Here the CDR3 DNA reads TGTGCCAGCAGCCCGGCCGCGTACGGGAGCACCGGGGAGCTGTTTTTT.

A few counts support this clone. The chain combines TRBV4-1 with TRBJ2-4; D may be TRBD1 (5 bases). This CDR3 contains 17 residues. Germline CDR1 reads MGHRA; CDR2 reads YSYEKL. V lost 3 bases, J lost 0 bases, and 15 bases lay in between. The CDR3 region has the DNA TGCGCCAGCAGCCATCGACAGTCAGGGTCAGCCAAAAACATTCAGTACTTC. Protein: CASSHRQSGSAKNIQYF.

This clone was seen only a few times. The V gene is TRBV18, the J gene TRBJ1-2, with D possibly being TRBD1 (5 bases). V lost 2 bases, J lost 2 bases, and 6 bases lay in between. From germline, CDR1 is KGHSH and CDR2 LQKENI. CDR3 length equals 13 residues. CDR3 sequence: CASSPGDNYGYTF. The CDR3 DNA follows: TGTGCCAGCTCACCAGGGGACAACTATGGCTACACCTTC. Full variable domain (missing parts from reference TRBV18 and TRBJ1-2): NAGVMQNPRHLVRRRGQEARLRCSPMKGHSHVYWYRQLPEEGLKFMVYLQKENIIDESGMPKERFSAEFPKEGPSILRIQQVVRGDSAAYFCASSPGDNYGYTFGSGTRLTVV.

The chain combines TRBV28 with TRBJ1-1, with D hard to call. The CDR3 contains 14 residues. The V and J ends lost 7 bases and 0 bases respectively, with 12 bases between them. Germline CDR1 MDHEN, CDR2 SYDVKM. CDR3 protein: CASTMTRVNTEAFF. CDR3 bases: TGTGCCAGCACTATGACGAGGGTGAACACTGAAGCTTTCTTT.

This clone was seen only a few times. V and J are TRBV6-5 and TRBJ2-2, with D hard to call. CDR1 and CDR2 from the germline V gene are MNHEY and SVGAGI. V was pared by 2 bases and J by 4 bases, with 14 bases between. The CDR3 is made up of 16 amino acids. CDR3 in DNA: TGTGCCAGCAGTTACCGAAAATCTACAGTCACCGGGGAGCTGTTTTTT. This codes for CASSYRKSTVTGELFF.

This chain uses TRBV19 with TRBJ1-1, with D possibly matching TRBD1 (5 bases). CDR1 and CDR2 from the germline V gene are LNHDA and SQIVND (reference sequence). The CDR3 loop spans 14 amino acids. Deletions cut 10 bases from V and 2 bases from J, with 17 bases between. CDR3 protein: CATKVGASNTEAFF. The DNA for the CDR3 is TGTGCCACCAAGGTTGGGGCTTCAAACACTGAAGCTTTCTTT.

The chain has TRBV18 and TRBJ1-1; 9 bases are shared with TRBD1. Germline V CDR1 and CDR2: KGHSH, LQKENI. The CDR3 is 15 residues long. V lost 2 bases to trimming and J lost 4 bases; unmatched junction nucleotides: 5. DNA of the CDR3: TGTGCCAGCTCACCATCAGGACAGGGGATCACTGAAGCTTTCTTT. Translation gives CASSPSGQGITEAFF.